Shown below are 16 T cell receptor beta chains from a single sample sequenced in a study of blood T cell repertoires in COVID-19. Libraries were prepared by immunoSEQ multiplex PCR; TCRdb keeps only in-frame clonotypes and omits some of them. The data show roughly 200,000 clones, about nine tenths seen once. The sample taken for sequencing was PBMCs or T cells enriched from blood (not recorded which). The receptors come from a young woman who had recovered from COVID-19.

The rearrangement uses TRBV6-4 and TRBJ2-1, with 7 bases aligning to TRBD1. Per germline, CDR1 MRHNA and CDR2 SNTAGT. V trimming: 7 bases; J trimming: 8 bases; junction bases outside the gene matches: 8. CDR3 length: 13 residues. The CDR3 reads CASTQTGSHEQFF. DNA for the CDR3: TGTGCCAGCACTCAGACAGGGAGCCATGAGCAGTTCTTC.

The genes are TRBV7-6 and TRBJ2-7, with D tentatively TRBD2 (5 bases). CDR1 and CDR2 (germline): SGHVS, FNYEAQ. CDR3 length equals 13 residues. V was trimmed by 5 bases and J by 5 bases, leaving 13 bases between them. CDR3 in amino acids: CASSPVSGNEQYF. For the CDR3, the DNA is TGTGCCAGCAGCCCGGTATCGGGAAACGAGCAGTACTTC.

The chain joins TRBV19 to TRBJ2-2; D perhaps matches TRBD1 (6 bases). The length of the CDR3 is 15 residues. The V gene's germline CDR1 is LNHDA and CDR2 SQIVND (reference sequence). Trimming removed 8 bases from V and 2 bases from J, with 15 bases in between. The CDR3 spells CASQHRDKNTGELFF. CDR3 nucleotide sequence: TGTGCCAGTCAGCACCGGGACAAAAACACCGGGGAGCTGTTTTTT.

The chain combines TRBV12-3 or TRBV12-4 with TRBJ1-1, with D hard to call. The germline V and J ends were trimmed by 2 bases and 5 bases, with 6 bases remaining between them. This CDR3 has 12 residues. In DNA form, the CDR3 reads TGTGCCAGCAGTTTAACCGCGACTGAAGCTTTCTTT. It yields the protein CASSLTATEAFF.

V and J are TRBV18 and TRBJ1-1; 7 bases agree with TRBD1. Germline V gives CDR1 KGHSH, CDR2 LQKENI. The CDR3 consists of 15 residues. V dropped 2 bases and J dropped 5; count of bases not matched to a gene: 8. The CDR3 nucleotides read TGTGCCAGCTCACCAGCCTTGACAGGGCGAACTGAAGCTTTCTTT. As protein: CASSPALTGRTEAFF.

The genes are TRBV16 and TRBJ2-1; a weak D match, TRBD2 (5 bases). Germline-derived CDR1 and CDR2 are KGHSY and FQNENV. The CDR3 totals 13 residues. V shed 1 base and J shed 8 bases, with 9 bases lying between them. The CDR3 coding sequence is TGTGCCAGCAGCCAATTCGCGGAGGATGAGCAGTTCTTC. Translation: CASSQFAEDEQFF.

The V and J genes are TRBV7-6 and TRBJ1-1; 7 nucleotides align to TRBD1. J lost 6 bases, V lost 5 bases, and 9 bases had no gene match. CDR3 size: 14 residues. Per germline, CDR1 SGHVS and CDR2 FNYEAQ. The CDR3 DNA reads TGTGCCAGCAGCCTAGGGGGCGCTGTATCTGAAGCTTTCTTT. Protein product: CASSLGGAVSEAFF. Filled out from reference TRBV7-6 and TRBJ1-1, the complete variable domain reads GAGVSQSPRYKVTKRGQDVALRCDPISGHVSLYWYRQALGQGPEFLTYFNYEAQQDKSGLPNDRFSAERPEGSISTLTIQRTEQRDSAMYRCASSLGGAVSEAFFGQGTRLTVV.

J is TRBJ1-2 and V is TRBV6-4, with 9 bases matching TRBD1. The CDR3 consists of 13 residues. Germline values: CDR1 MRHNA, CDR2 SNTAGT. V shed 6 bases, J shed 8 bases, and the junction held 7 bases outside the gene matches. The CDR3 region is CASSANRGLGYTF. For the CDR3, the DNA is TGTGCCAGCAGCGCAAACAGGGGGCTAGGCTACACCTTC.

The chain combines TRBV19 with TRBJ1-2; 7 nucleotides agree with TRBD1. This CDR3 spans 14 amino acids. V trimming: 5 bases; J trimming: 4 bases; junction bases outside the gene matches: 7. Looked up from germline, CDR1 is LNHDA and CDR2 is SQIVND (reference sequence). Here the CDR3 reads CASSAEGQSYGYTF. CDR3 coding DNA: TGTGCCAGTAGTGCCGAGGGACAGAGCTATGGCTACACCTTC.

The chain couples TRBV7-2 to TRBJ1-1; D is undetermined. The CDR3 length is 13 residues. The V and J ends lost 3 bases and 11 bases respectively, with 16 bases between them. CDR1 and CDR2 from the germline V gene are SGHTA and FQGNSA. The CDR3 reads CASSLIEGMWAFF. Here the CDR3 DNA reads TGTGCCAGCAGCTTGATAGAGGGTATGTGGGCTTTCTTT.

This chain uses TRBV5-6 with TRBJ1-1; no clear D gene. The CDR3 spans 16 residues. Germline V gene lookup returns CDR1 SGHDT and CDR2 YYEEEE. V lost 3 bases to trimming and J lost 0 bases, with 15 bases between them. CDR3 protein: CASSYGSGLMNTEAFF. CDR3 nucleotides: TGTGCCAGCAGCTACGGATCAGGCCTCATGAACACTGAAGCTTTCTTT.

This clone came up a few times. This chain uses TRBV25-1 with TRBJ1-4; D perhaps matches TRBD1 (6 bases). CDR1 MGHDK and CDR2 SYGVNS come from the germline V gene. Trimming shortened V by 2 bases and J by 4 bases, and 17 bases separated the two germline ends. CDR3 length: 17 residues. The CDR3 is CASSEIDGTWLNEKLFF. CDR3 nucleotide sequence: TGTGCCAGCAGTGAAATAGACGGGACATGGCTTAATGAAAAACTGTTTTTT.

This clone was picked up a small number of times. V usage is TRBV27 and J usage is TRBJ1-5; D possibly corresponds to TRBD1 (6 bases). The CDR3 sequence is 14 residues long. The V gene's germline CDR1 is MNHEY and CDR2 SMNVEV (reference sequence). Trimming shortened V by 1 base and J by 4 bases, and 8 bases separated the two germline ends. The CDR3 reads CASSLLGGNQPQHF. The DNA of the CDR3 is TGTGCCAGCAGTTTATTAGGGGGTAATCAGCCCCAGCATTTT.

CDR3 region: CASGSSPGTYEQYF. As DNA, the CDR3 is TGTGCCAGTGGGTCCAGCCCAGGGACCTACGAGCAGTACTTC. The chain has TRBV19 and TRBJ2-7; maybe TRBD1 (5 bases). Trimming cost V 8 bases and J 2 bases, with 16 bases left between them. Germline V gene sequence: CDR1 LNHDA, CDR2 SQIVND (reference sequence). The CDR3 consists of 14 residues.

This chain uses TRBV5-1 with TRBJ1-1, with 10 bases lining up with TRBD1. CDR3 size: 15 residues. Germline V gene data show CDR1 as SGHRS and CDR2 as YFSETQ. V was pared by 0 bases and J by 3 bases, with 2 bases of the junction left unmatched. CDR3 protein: CASSLGQGAHTEAFF. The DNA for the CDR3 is TGCGCCAGCAGCTTGGGACAGGGGGCTCACACTGAAGCTTTCTTT. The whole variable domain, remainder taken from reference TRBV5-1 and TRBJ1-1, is KAGVTQTPRYLIKTRGQQVTLSCSPISGHRSVSWYQQTPGQGLQFLFEYFSETQRNKGNFPGRFSGRQFSNSRSEMNVSTLELGDSALYLCASSLGQGAHTEAFFGQGTRLTVV.

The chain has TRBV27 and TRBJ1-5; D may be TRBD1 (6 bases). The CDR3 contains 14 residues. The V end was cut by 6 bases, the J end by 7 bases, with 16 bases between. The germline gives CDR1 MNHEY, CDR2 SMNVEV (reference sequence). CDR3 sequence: CASREQGRGQPQHF. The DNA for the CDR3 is TGTGCCAGCAGGGAACAGGGAAGGGGCCAGCCCCAGCATTTT.